The clone carrying this T cell receptor beta chain was seen at least ten times. Its antigen is not known. This specimen comes from a study of T cells in Graves' hyperthyroidism and ophthalmopathy. Notes on the study in general: In the blood, most expanded thyroid clonotypes above 0.001 appeared as well. A model built on 13 V-J features separated ophthalmopathy from stable hyperthyroidism.

Lactation, pregnancy, other autoimmune disease or uncontrolled infection led to exclusion of patients. It was RNA transcripts that yielded the amplified TCR beta CDR3 regions. First-round RT-PCR with HTBI primers amplified the TCR CDR3 region. TCRdb re-derived calls from the multiplex PCR reads in MiXCR, one entry per CDR3 protein. The sample records about 290,000 distinct CDR3 sequences, 16% being singletons. Specimen: blood. The receptor's source is a man under 40 with Graves' hyperthyroidism.

The CDR3 reads CASSTIPRGDEQFF. In DNA, the CDR3 is TGTGCCAGCAGCACAATTCCTAGGGGGGATGAGCAGTTCTTC. The chain links TRBV28 to TRBJ2-1; D may be TRBD1 or TRBD2 (6 bases each). Deletions cut 6 bases from V and 8 bases from J, with 17 bases between. Germline CDR1 MDHEN, CDR2 SYDVKM. The CDR3 has 14 residues.